This T cell receptor (beta chain) originates from a study of CXCR3-negative and CXCR3-positive naive CD8 T cells. Study-level points and caveats: Naive subsets did not differ in surface CD5, and the authors estimated TCR strength using properties of the TRB CDR3.

Approximately 320,000 cells per CD8+ T cell subset were flow-sorted in triplicate. UMI-tagged TRB cDNA libraries were built via 5' RACE. Reanalyzing the 5' RACE reads, TCRdb keeps one entry per CDR3 protein, without DNA. The data include roughly 100,000 distinct CDR3 sequences; the top ten clones carry 1.1%. Comment on this clonotype: Its antigen remains unidentified.

This sequence originates from a human donor in good health. Some clones in this sample may be carry-over from other donors' samples. The sample taken for sequencing was naive CXCR3- CD8+ T cells from blood. Specified subset: CD45RO-CCR7+CD27+CD95- naive CD8+ T cells lacking CXCR3 (TNR3-).

This CDR3 reads CASSTGIEAFF. J is TRBJ1-1 and V is TRBV25-1; TCRdb lists TRBD1, though no DNA is available to test this call. Germline CDR1 is MGHDK and CDR2 is SYGVNS. This CDR3 is built from 11 residues.